The T cell receptor (beta chain) under discussion was sequenced for a study of blood T cell repertoires in COVID-19. Germline CDR1 reads SEHNR; CDR2 reads FQNEAQ (reference sequence). The CDR3 runs to 16 residues. Trimming stripped 1 base from V and 5 bases from J, with 16 bases between. This clone is a singleton in its sample. Using immunoSEQ multiplex PCR, the repertoire was profiled, and TCRdb retains in-frame clones only, with some absent. The sample consists of 250,000 to 300,000 clones, approximately 78% of them appearing once. Specimen: PBMCs or T cells enriched from blood (not recorded which). The sequence came from a man in his forties or fifties who had been exposed to COVID-19. The gene calls are TRBV7-9 and TRBJ2-3; no clear D. In nucleotides, the CDR3 is TGTGCCAGCAGCTTAGGAGCCTCTCTAGTCCTAGATACGCAGTATTTT. Translating gives CASSLGASLVLDTQYF.